A single sample gave rise to the 20 T cell receptor beta chains below, sequenced in a study of blood T cell repertoires in COVID-19. Profiled with immunoSEQ multiplex PCR; TCRdb holds only in-frame clones, not every one. The data contain hundreds of thousands of clones, roughly 80% of them singletons. Sequencing used peripheral blood. All receptors derive from a woman aged 70-85 years with acute or convalescent COVID-19.

The chain is built from TRBV6-1 and TRBJ1-5, with TRBD1 as a possible D gene (6 bases). The length of the CDR3 is 15 residues. CDR1 and CDR2 (germline): MNHNS, SASEGT. Trimming pared 7 bases from V and 3 bases from J, leaving 16 bases between. CDR3 amino acids: CASTSSWDNNQPQHF. Here the CDR3 DNA reads TGTGCCAGCACTTCATCCTGGGACAACAATCAGCCCCAGCATTTT.

This clone turned up a few times. V is TRBV9 and J is TRBJ2-3, with a weak D call TRBD1 (6 bases). The V end lost 0 bases, the J end lost 5 bases, and 19 bases lay between the germline ends. Per germline, CDR1 SGDLS and CDR2 YYNGEE. This CDR3 contains 17 residues. In DNA form, the CDR3 reads TGTGCCAGCAGCGTAGCACCGGGACATAGAGTGGGAGATACGCAGTATTTT. Translated, it gives CASSVAPGHRVGDTQYF.

J is TRBJ2-7 and V is TRBV27; 12 bases fit TRBD2. The V and J ends lost 6 bases and 2 bases, in that order; junction bases with no gene match: 5. The CDR3 contains 15 residues. Germline lookup yields CDR1 MNHEY and CDR2 SMNVEV (reference sequence). The CDR3 protein is CASRGLAGGTYEQYF. CDR3 DNA: TGTGCCAGCAGGGGTCTAGCGGGGGGGACCTACGAGCAGTACTTC.

This sequence joins TRBV7-7 and TRBJ1-4; D unclear. Deletions cut 5 bases from V and 3 bases from J, with 7 bases between. This CDR3 region has 13 residues. CDR1 and CDR2 from the germline V gene are SSHAT and FNYEAQ (reference sequence). The CDR3 nucleotides read TGTGCCAGCAGCACTAATGCTAATGAAAAACTGTTTTTT. Its translation: CASSTNANEKLFF.

This clone has only one observation. This chain links TRBV4-2 with TRBJ1-2; 8 bases match TRBD1. V was pared by 2 bases and J by 8 bases, with 10 bases of the junction left unmatched. This CDR3 is built from 15 residues. Looked up from germline, CDR1 is LGHNA and CDR2 is YNFKEQ. CDR3 coding DNA: TGTGCCAGCAGCCAACAGACAGGGGAAAGTGGAGGCTACACCTTC. Protein: CASSQQTGESGGYTF.

The chain uses TRBV2 and TRBJ1-5; TRBD1 matches at 7 bases. This CDR3 comprises 16 residues. In germline, CDR1 is SNHLY, CDR2 FYNNEI. The trim removed 0 bases at V and 3 bases at J, leaving 5 bases unmatched. CDR3 protein: CASSEAQGGLNQPQHF. CDR3 coding DNA: TGTGCCAGCAGTGAAGCGCAAGGGGGCCTCAATCAGCCCCAGCATTTT.

The chain carries TRBV11-2 and TRBJ1-1; 12 bases align to TRBD1. There are 14 residues in the CDR3. In germline, CDR1 is SGHAT, CDR2 FQNNGV. V was clipped by 5 bases and J by 9 bases; unmatched bases: 7. The CDR3 reads CASSPGGDRGQAFF. The CDR3, as DNA: TGTGCCAGCAGCCCCGGCGGGGACAGGGGGCAAGCTTTCTTT. The entire variable domain, with the rest obtained from reference TRBV11-2 and TRBJ1-1, is as follows: EAGVAQSPRYKIIEKRQSVAFWCNPISGHATLYWYQQILGQGPKLLIQFQNNGVVDDSQLPKDRFSAERLKGVDSTLKIQPAKLEDSAVYLCASSPGGDRGQAFFGQGTRLTVV.

The genes are TRBV10-3 and TRBJ1-1, with D possibly TRBD1 on 6 matching bases. The CDR3 extends over 13 amino acids. Germline CDR1 is ENHRY and CDR2 is SYGVKD. Trimming pared 5 bases from V and 5 bases from J, leaving 12 bases between. CDR3 in amino acids: CAISFGGSTEAFF. As DNA, the CDR3 is TGTGCCATCAGTTTTGGGGGCAGTACTGAAGCTTTCTTT.

The table lists this clone with a few counts. This chain uses TRBV10-3 with TRBJ2-5; no clear D gene. Germline lookup yields CDR1 ENHRY and CDR2 SYGVKD. This CDR3 region has 13 residues. V dropped 6 bases and J dropped 5 bases, with 13 bases sitting between them. The CDR3 is CAIRLSPGETQYF. The CDR3 DNA reads as TGTGCCATCAGACTCAGTCCCGGGGAGACCCAGTACTTC.

The chain links TRBV7-2 to TRBJ2-2; D not certain. Trimming shortened V by 5 bases and J by 0 bases, and 13 bases separated the two germline ends. CDR3 length: 16 amino acids. Germline V gene lookup returns CDR1 SGHTA and CDR2 FQGNSA. In DNA, the CDR3 is TGTGCCAGCAGCCCAGTCAAAGAGGCGAACACCGGGGAGCTGTTTTTT. Protein sequence: CASSPVKEANTGELFF. Full variable domain (remainder filled in from reference TRBV7-2 and TRBJ2-2): GAGVSQSPSNKVTEKGKDVELRCDPISGHTALYWYRQSLGQGLEFLIYFQGNSAPDKSGLPSDRFSAERTGGSVSTLTIQRTQQEDSAVYLCASSPVKEANTGELFFGEGSRLTVL.

This clone was seen once. V and J are TRBV5-1 and TRBJ2-6; D is undetermined. The CDR3 is 16 residues long. Germline V gene data show CDR1 as SGHRS and CDR2 as YFSETQ. V lost 3 bases to trimming and J lost 0 bases, with 10 bases between them. CDR3 sequence (DNA): TGCGCCAGCAGCTACGAGCCCCCCTCTGGGGCCAACGTCCTGACTTTC. This gives the protein CASSYEPPSGANVLTF.

The gene calls are TRBV5-1 and TRBJ2-2; the D gene is possibly TRBD1 (6 bases). CDR3 length equals 15 residues. V dropped 1 base and J dropped 3 bases, with 10 bases sitting between them. Germline values: CDR1 SGHRS, CDR2 YFSETQ. The CDR3 region has the DNA TGCGCCAGCAGCTTGACAGGGAAGGACACCGGGGAGCTGTTTTTT. Amino acid sequence: CASSLTGKDTGELFF.

The genes are TRBV2 and TRBJ2-2; D is possibly TRBD1 (6 bases). The germline V and J ends were trimmed by 6 bases and 7 bases, with 12 bases remaining between them. CDR1 is SNHLY, CDR2 FYNNEI, per germline. This CDR3 is built from 13 residues. CDR3 protein: CASRSQGGGELFF. CDR3 coding DNA: TGTGCCAGCAGGTCACAGGGTGGCGGGGAGCTGTTTTTT.

The V call is TRBV28, the J call TRBJ2-1; 13 nucleotides line up with TRBD2. The junction had 12 bases not matched to a gene; V was cut back by 5 bases and J by 2 bases. This CDR3 is built from 19 residues. Germline values: CDR1 MDHEN, CDR2 SYDVKM. The DNA of the CDR3 is TGTGCCAGCAGTCCAAGACTAGCGGGGGGCCCTTTTCCCTACAATGAGCAGTTCTTC. This gives the protein CASSPRLAGGPFPYNEQFF.

The chain has TRBV10-1 and TRBJ1-2; 11 bases match TRBD1. Trimming took 7 bases from V and 3 from J; bases not matched to a gene: 7. This CDR3 has 15 residues. From germline, CDR1 is WNHNN and CDR2 SYGVQD (reference sequence). The CDR3 DNA reads TGCGCCAGCACCGTGGGACAGGGGGGAGACTATGGCTACACCTTC. As protein: CASTVGQGGDYGYTF.

Regarding this clone: Other nucleotide sequences from this sample produce the same CDR3. J is TRBJ1-5 and V is TRBV18; perhaps TRBD1 as D (5 bases). Trimming cost V 3 bases and J 3 bases, with 9 bases left between them. Per the germline V gene, CDR1 is KGHSH and CDR2 is LQKENI. This CDR3 has 14 amino acids. The CDR3 DNA is TGTGCCAGCTCACCCCGCAGGGACAATCAGCCCCAGCATTTT. Translated, it gives CASSPRRDNQPQHF.

This chain connects TRBV10-2 to TRBJ1-5, with 7 bases matching TRBD1. V lost 6 bases, J lost 6 bases, and 8 bases stayed unmatched. The CDR3 is made up of 14 amino acids. Germline CDR1 is WSHSY and CDR2 is SAAADI. The CDR3: CASSGTGESQPQHF. In nucleotides, the CDR3 is TGCGCCAGCAGCGGTACAGGGGAGAGTCAGCCCCAGCATTTT.

This clone was recorded a few times. The chain employs TRBV10-2 and TRBJ2-3, with 15 bases identical to TRBD2. Germline CDR1 reads WSHSY; CDR2 reads SAAADI. The J segment lost 4 bases and the V segment lost 6 bases, leaving 17 bases of the junction unmatched. CDR3 length: 20 amino acids. The CDR3: CASRETFGTSGGRWADTQYF. CDR3 coding DNA: TGCGCCAGCAGGGAAACCTTCGGGACTAGCGGGGGGCGATGGGCAGATACGCAGTATTTT.

The chain carries TRBV19 and TRBJ2-7; possible D gene TRBD2, 5 bases. Germline CDR1 LNHDA, CDR2 SQIVND (reference sequence). V lost 9 bases and J lost 0, with 18 bases in between. The CDR3 is made up of 15 amino acids. The CDR3 loop is CASRGNRLSSYEQYF. CDR3 DNA sequence: TGTGCCAGCCGAGGGAATCGTTTGAGCTCCTACGAGCAGTACTTC.

This clone has just a few counts. V is TRBV6-5 and J is TRBJ1-1, with D uncertain. Germline assignment: CDR1 MNHEY and CDR2 SVGAGI. The CDR3 covers 15 residues. With 0 bases removed from V and 2 bases from J, the gap between germline ends came to 10 bases. CDR3 coding DNA: TGTGCCAGCAGTTACTCGAGCGCGTACAACACTGAAGCTTTCTTT. Protein product: CASSYSSAYNTEAFF.